This paragraph covers one T cell receptor (beta chain) sequence. Source study methods: Reference gene primers were amplified, and this amplification served to estimate nucleated cell counts. Method: immunoSEQ multiplex PCR; TCRdb's copy keeps in-frame clones and lacks some. V and J calls and clone size follow that table, whereas D and trimming were derived from the DNA. Of roughly 360,000 clones listed, roughly 80% were seen once; the top ten hold about 1%. This specimen comes from a study of blood T cell repertoires in COVID-19. Looking at the study overall: Material from acute and convalescent COVID-19 was sourced from the United States, Italy and Spain. From T cells, B-cell-depleted T cells, or PBMCs came the material, which was cDNA or gDNA.

This CDR3 has 12 residues. Per the germline V gene, CDR1 is MNHEY and CDR2 is SMNVEV (reference sequence). Trimming took 8 bases from V and 6 from J, leaving 11 bases between them. The receptor was derived from a human donor with acute or convalescent COVID-19. The donor label of this sample is uncertain. Material for sequencing was peripheral blood. V and J are TRBV27 and TRBJ1-5; tentatively, D is TRBD1 (5 bases). The CDR3 DNA reads TGTGCCAGCGGGCAGGGCGGTCAGCCCCAGCATTTT. It encodes CASGQGGQPQHF.